Below, 26 T cell receptor beta chains from the same sample are listed, as sequenced in a study of CXCR3-negative and CXCR3-positive naive CD8 T cells. Through 5' RACE with UMI labels, the TRB cDNA libraries were prepared. TCRdb re-called the 5' RACE reads; every CDR3 protein appears as one record, without DNA. The sample's table shows some 28,000 distinct CDR3 sequences. What was sequenced was memory CD8+ T cells from blood. All receptors come from a human donor in good health. Some clones in this sample may be carry-over from other donors' samples.

The rearrangement uses TRBV5-1 and TRBJ1-1. The germline V gene has CDR1 SGHRS and CDR2 YFSETQ. The CDR3 contains 14 residues. The CDR3 loop is CASSFGPLGIEAFF. Looking up the rest from reference TRBV5-1 and TRBJ1-1 gives the full variable domain: KAGVTQTPRYLIKTRGQQVTLSCSPISGHRSVSWYQQTPGQGLQFLFEYFSETQRNKGNFPGRFSGRQFSNSRSEMNVSTLELGDSALYLCASSFGPLGIEAFFGQGTRLTVV.

The rearrangement joins TRBV6-4 to TRBJ2-1; there is no DNA to check the TCRdb D call of TRBD1. The CDR3 is made up of 14 amino acids. Germline V lookup: CDR1 MRHNA, CDR2 SNTAGT. CDR3 sequence: CASSEGDRGYEQFF.

The V and J genes are TRBV5-1 and TRBJ2-1; no DNA is available, so the TRBD1 call from TCRdb remains unchecked. The CDR3 length is 14 residues. The germline CDR1 and CDR2 sequences are SGHRS and YFSETQ. This CDR3 is CASSLGQGADEQFF.

The rearrangement links TRBV4-2 to TRBJ2-7; TCRdb returns TRBD1, unconfirmable since there is no DNA. Germline CDR1 LGHNA, CDR2 YNFKEQ. This CDR3 region has 13 residues. This CDR3 reads CASSLPRDHEQYF.

The rearrangement uses TRBV6-2 or TRBV6-3 and TRBJ2-2; TCRdb indicates TRBD1, and absent DNA this call remains unverified. CDR3 length: 17 amino acids. Germline-derived CDR1 and CDR2 are MNHEY and SVGEGT. The CDR3 reads CASSLNIRDSNTGELFF.

Measured by frequency, this clonotype is large. This rearrangement joins TRBV4-3 to TRBJ2-1; lacking DNA, the TRBD1 call made by TCRdb goes unchecked. The germline V gene encodes CDR1 LGHNA and CDR2 YSLEER. The CDR3 consists of 17 residues. CDR3 residues: CASSQEGVASPYNEQFF.

The chain recombines TRBV12-3 or TRBV12-4 with TRBJ1-2; TCRdb returns TRBD1, unconfirmable since there is no DNA. The CDR3 consists of 13 residues. The chain's CDR3 is CASSERQGYGYTF.

This chain joins TRBV6-2 or TRBV6-3 and TRBJ2-3; TCRdb outputs TRBD1, but without DNA this stays unchecked. This CDR3 contains 15 residues. Germline-derived CDR1 and CDR2 are MNHEY and SVGEGT. The CDR3 sequence: CASSELQGGSDTQYF.

This chain links TRBV7-3 with TRBJ2-1; TCRdb names TRBD1, which stays unverified in the absence of DNA. Germline loops: CDR1 SGHTA, CDR2 FQGTGA. The CDR3 is made up of 18 amino acids. The CDR3 protein is CASSFKVPGQGFLNEQFF. Based on the CDR3 plus reference TRBV7-3 and TRBJ2-1, the full variable domain is GAGVSQTPSNKVTEKGKYVELRCDPISGHTALYWYRQSLGQGPEFLIYFQGTGAADDSGLPNDRFFAVRPEGSVSTLKIQRTERGDSAVYLCASSFKVPGQGFLNEQFFGPGTRLTVL.

V usage is TRBV27 and J usage is TRBJ2-2. The germline V gene has CDR1 MNHEY and CDR2 SMNVEV (reference sequence). CDR3 length equals 11 residues. The CDR3 sequence: CASKWGGELFF.

The chain links TRBV25-1 to TRBJ2-7; TCRdb selects TRBD1, and the lack of DNA leaves this call unchecked. The germline CDR1 and CDR2 sequences are MGHDK and SYGVNS. This CDR3 contains 13 residues. The CDR3 reads CASSGGRVEEQYF.

The chain combines TRBV28 with TRBJ2-5; the TRBD2 assignment by TCRdb is unverifiable without DNA. Germline loops: CDR1 MDHEN, CDR2 SYDVKM. This CDR3 has 15 residues. CDR3 loop: CASSSGTSWSETQYF.

The chain uses TRBV9 and TRBJ1-1; TCRdb's D gene call, TRBD1, goes unchecked for lack of DNA. CDR3 size: 18 residues. The germline V gene encodes CDR1 SGDLS and CDR2 YYNGEE. The CDR3 loop reads CASSVASGWGQTNTEAFF.

V is TRBV7-6 and J is TRBJ2-1; the D gene TCRdb calls, TRBD1, cannot be checked with no DNA. The CDR3 has 14 amino acids. CDR1 and CDR2 from the germline V gene are SGHVS and FNYEAQ. This chain's CDR3 is CASSSRGQDNLQFF.

The CDR3: CASSHEGLAGGPNEQFF. The rearrangement joins TRBV4-2 to TRBJ2-1; TCRdb designates TRBD2, a call that cannot be tested without DNA. The germline CDR1 and CDR2 sequences are LGHNA and YNFKEQ. This CDR3 has 17 residues.

This chain connects TRBV20-1 to TRBJ2-7; no DNA is available, so the TRBD1 call from TCRdb remains unchecked. This CDR3 contains 14 residues. Germline V gene data show CDR1 as DFQATT and CDR2 as SNEGSKA (reference sequence). Here the CDR3 reads CSARRDRGLYEQYF.

This clonotype counts as medium-sized by frequency. The genes are TRBV20-1 and TRBJ2-1. CDR3 length: 12 amino acids. Per the germline V gene, CDR1 is DFQATT and CDR2 is SNEGSKA (reference sequence). The CDR3 reads CSAREDGNEQFF.

The chain employs TRBV28 and TRBJ2-1; as DNA is missing, the TRBD1 call by TCRdb cannot be tested. CDR1 and CDR2 (germline): MDHEN, SYDVKM. The CDR3 is 14 amino acids. This CDR3 reads CASSGGTDYNEQFF.

The V call is TRBV29-1, the J call TRBJ1-5; the TCRdb call, TRBD1, lacks DNA for checking. Per the germline V gene, CDR1 is SQVTM and CDR2 is ANQGSEA. The CDR3 is 14 residues long. The CDR3 loop is CSVEEGGVGQPQHF. The entire variable domain, with the rest obtained from reference TRBV29-1 and TRBJ1-5, is as follows: SAVISQKPSRDICQRGTSLTIQCQVDSQVTMMFWYRQQPGQSLTLIATANQGSEATYESGFVIDKFPISRPNLTFSTLTVSNMSPEDSSIYLCSVEEGGVGQPQHFGDGTRLSIL.

The chain employs TRBV7-9 and TRBJ2-7; lacking DNA, the TRBD1 call made by TCRdb goes unchecked. Germline V CDR1 and CDR2: SEHNR, FQNEAQ (reference sequence). CDR3 length: 15 residues. The CDR3 sequence: CASSFPFGTAGEQYF.

The chain links TRBV4-1 to TRBJ2-3; lacking DNA, the TRBD2 call made by TCRdb goes unchecked. Germline loops: CDR1 MGHRA, CDR2 YSYEKL. CDR3 length: 17 amino acids. CDR3 amino acids: CASSQDPGLPSTDTQYF.

The rearrangement joins TRBV29-1 to TRBJ2-5; with no DNA, the TCRdb D assignment of TRBD2 cannot be verified. Germline CDR1 is SQVTM and CDR2 is ANQGSEA. The CDR3 has 17 amino acids. The chain's CDR3 is CSVEDPFGGPSQETQYF. The full variable domain, its missing parts supplied by reference TRBV29-1 and TRBJ2-5, is SAVISQKPSRDICQRGTSLTIQCQVDSQVTMMFWYRQQPGQSLTLIATANQGSEATYESGFVIDKFPISRPNLTFSTLTVSNMSPEDSSIYLCSVEDPFGGPSQETQYFGPGTRLLVL.

The rearrangement joins TRBV3-1 to TRBJ1-6. This CDR3 comprises 15 residues. Germline values: CDR1 LGHDT, CDR2 YNNKEL (reference sequence). The chain's CDR3 is CASSQDYQDNSPLHF.

CDR3 in amino acids: CASNLGGTGYGEQYF. The V and J genes are TRBV28 and TRBJ2-7; TCRdb's D gene call, TRBD1, goes unchecked for lack of DNA. The CDR3 totals 15 residues. CDR1 and CDR2 (germline): MDHEN, SYDVKM. Based on the CDR3 plus reference TRBV28 and TRBJ2-7, the full variable domain is DVKVTQSSRYLVKRTGEKVFLECVQDMDHENMFWYRQDPGLGLRLIYFSYDVKMKEKGDIPEGYSVSREKKERFSLILESASTNQTSMYLCASNLGGTGYGEQYFGPGTRLTVT.

The CDR3 protein is CASSQDWTGAGGWYNEQFF. J is TRBJ2-1 and V is TRBV4-2; the D call of TRBD2 rests on TCRdb alone, since no DNA is present to check it. Germline CDR1 LGHNA, CDR2 YNFKEQ. This CDR3 contains 19 residues.

The CDR3 loop reads CASSLGQYYEQYF. The chain is built from TRBV12-3 or TRBV12-4 and TRBJ2-7; TCRdb's D call of TRBD1 is untestable without DNA. The CDR3 extends over 13 amino acids.